One sample yielded the 32 T cell receptor beta chains listed below, sequenced in a study of T-cell memory formation after mild COVID-19. Via MiXCR, TCRdb re-called the 5' RACE reads, giving one row per CDR3 protein. The sample consists of roughly 370,000 distinct CDR3 sequences, approximately 16% of them appearing once. The specimen sequenced was PBMCs or a T cell subset sorted from them (not recorded which). These receptors were taken from a man younger than 35 who had mild COVID-19 (a few samples of this study predate the infection). Cell type and time point are not known.

This clonotype showed up just a few times. The J gene is TRBJ2-1, the V gene TRBV20-1; no clear D gene. The CDR3 loop spans 19 amino acids. CDR1 and CDR2 (germline): DFQATT, SNEGSKA (reference sequence). The V end was cut by 0 bases, the J end by 0 bases, with 21 bases between. CDR3 sequence: CSARDHVIAQSSSYNEQFF. CDR3 coding DNA: TGCAGTGCTAGAGATCATGTGATCGCACAGTCGAGCTCCTACAATGAGCAGTTCTTC.

In its sample, this clonotype was seen a few times. CDR3 sequence: CASSLVRQTQETQYF. The CDR3 nucleotides are TGCGCCAGCAGCTTGGTTCGTCAGACCCAAGAGACCCAGTACTTC. This chain connects TRBV5-1 to TRBJ2-5; D is uncertain. Trimming removed 0 bases from V and 1 base from J, with 10 bases in between. Germline lookup yields CDR1 SGHRS and CDR2 YFSETQ. This CDR3 has 15 amino acids.

The chain recombines TRBV11-2 with TRBJ1-5; D gene unclear. CDR1 SGHAT and CDR2 FQNNGV come from the germline V gene. The CDR3 runs 13 residues. Trimming shortened V by 0 bases and J by 7 bases, and 7 bases separated the two germline ends. As DNA, the CDR3 is TGTGCCAGCAGCTTAGATCCATTCCAGCCCCAGCATTTT. It specifies CASSLDPFQPQHF.

The chain is built from TRBV5-1 and TRBJ2-1; a possible D gene is TRBD2 (7 bases). This CDR3 is 15 amino acids long. Germline CDR1 SGHRS, CDR2 YFSETQ. Between the trimmed V and J ends, which lost 0 bases and 6 bases, there was a span of 13 bases. CDR3 DNA sequence: TGCGCCAGCAGCTTGGAACGGGGGGCGGTCAATGAGCAGTTCTTC. Its translation: CASSLERGAVNEQFF.

The table lists this clonotype with a few counts. This rearrangement joins TRBV28 to TRBJ2-5; 8 bases are a match to TRBD2. Germline-derived CDR1 and CDR2 are MDHEN and SYDVKM. J lost 7 bases, V lost 5 bases, and 12 bases had no gene match. There are 15 residues in the CDR3. The CDR3 region is CASSPYSSGGGTQYF. Here the CDR3 DNA reads TGTGCCAGCAGTCCCTATAGCTCCGGGGGGGGGACCCAGTACTTC.

This clonotype was seen a few times. The chain is built from TRBV15 and TRBJ2-1, with 11 bases that match TRBD1. From germline, CDR1 is LNHNV and CDR2 YYDKDF (reference sequence). The V gene end was trimmed by 3 bases and the J gene end by 6 bases; junction bases not matched to a gene: 4. The CDR3 sequence is 15 residues long. CDR3 sequence reads: CATSSGTGGLNEQFF. The CDR3 coding sequence is TGTGCCACCAGCAGCGGGACAGGGGGTCTCAATGAGCAGTTCTTC.

For this clonotype: The DNA is omitted, as the CDR3 cannot be located on it reliably, and the CDR3 follows TCRdb's listing. This sequence joins TRBV3-1 and TRBJ1-4. Germline V gene sequence: CDR1 LGHDT, CDR2 YNNKEL (reference sequence). The CDR3 numbers 16 amino acids, ends counted. The CDR3 region is CASSPTLGSTRKNCFF.

This clonotype was observed many times. CDR3 coding DNA: TGCGCCAGCAGCTTGGCACCCGCGACAGGGGGAAATTCACCCCTCCACTTT. Protein sequence: CASSLAPATGGNSPLHF. The gene calls are TRBV5-1 and TRBJ1-6, with 9 bases that match TRBD1. The germline V gene encodes CDR1 SGHRS and CDR2 YFSETQ. The length of the CDR3 is 17 residues. V dropped 0 bases and J dropped 7; count of bases not matched to a gene: 8.

The chain has TRBV7-2 and TRBJ1-5; the D gene is possibly TRBD1 (5 bases). The germline CDR1 and CDR2 sequences are SGHTA and FQGNSA. CDR3 length: 15 residues. The V and J ends lost 1 base and 4 bases respectively, with 11 bases between them. The CDR3 loop is CASSLGGVFNQPQHF. CDR3 nucleotide sequence: TGTGCCAGCAGCTTAGGGGGGGTTTTTAATCAGCCCCAGCATTTT.

This chain joins TRBV12-3 or TRBV12-4 and TRBJ2-5, with D possibly being TRBD1 (6 bases). The V end was cut by 6 bases, the J end by 5 bases, with 13 bases between. This CDR3 has 13 residues. The DNA of the CDR3 is TGTGCCAGCAGACCCGGGACAACGGAGACCCAGTACTTC. Translation gives CASRPGTTETQYF.

This clonotype was picked up a small number of times. The V gene is TRBV20-1, the J gene TRBJ2-5, with 9 bases lining up with TRBD2. Germline CDR1 and CDR2: DFQATT and SNEGSKA (reference sequence). The CDR3 runs 15 residues. V shed 4 bases and J 2 bases; nucleotides not matched to a gene: 8. DNA of the CDR3: TGCAGTGCTACGCCGGCGGGGGGGCGACAAGAGACCCAGTACTTC. Translated, it gives CSATPAGGRQETQYF.

This clonotype was seen repeatedly, ten times or more. This chain joins TRBV5-5 and TRBJ2-2; the D call may be TRBD1 or TRBD2 (6 bases each). In germline, CDR1 is SGHKS, CDR2 YYEKEE (reference sequence). This CDR3 is 17 amino acids long. Trimming shortened V by 4 bases and J by 2 bases, and 18 bases separated the two germline ends. The CDR3 sequence: CASSPARGRGNTGELFF. CDR3 nucleotides: TGTGCCAGCAGCCCCGCCCGGGGGCGGGGAAACACCGGGGAGCTGTTTTTT.

The chain has TRBV7-9 and TRBJ1-2, with D unclear. The CDR3 covers 13 residues. V gave up 1 base and J gave up 8 bases, with 11 bases separating them. Germline V gives CDR1 SEHNR, CDR2 FQNEAQ (reference sequence). The CDR3, as DNA: TGTGCCAGCAGCTTAGGTATTGAAAGAGGCTACACCTTC. It is translated as CASSLGIERGYTF.

The V gene is TRBV6-2 or TRBV6-3, the J gene TRBJ1-2; D is undetermined. This CDR3 is built from 13 residues. Looked up from germline, CDR1 is MNHEY and CDR2 is SVGEGT. Trimming shortened V by 4 bases and J by 5 bases, and 11 bases separated the two germline ends. CDR3 in amino acids: CASSSRTAYGYTF. In DNA form, the CDR3 reads TGTGCCAGCAGTTCCCGGACGGCTTATGGCTACACCTTC.

This clonotype turned up a few times. The J gene is TRBJ2-5, the V gene TRBV20-1; TRBD2 matches at 9 bases. The CDR3 is 14 residues long. Trimming removed 6 bases from V and 5 bases from J; junction bases left unmatched: 10. Germline V gene lookup returns CDR1 DFQATT and CDR2 SNEGSKA (reference sequence). Here the CDR3 DNA reads TGCAGTGCCTCAGGGGCTAGCGGGGCCGAGACCCAGTACTTC. Its translation is CSASGASGAETQYF.

This clonotype was counted only a few times. The DNA of the CDR3 is TGCAGTGCGTGGGACAGGGTGAACTATGGCTACACCTTC. Amino acid sequence: CSAWDRVNYGYTF. The chain has TRBV20-1 and TRBJ1-2; 9 positions agree with TRBD1. Germline CDR1 and CDR2: DFQATT and SNEGSKA (reference sequence). CDR3 size: 13 residues. The trim removed 6 bases at V and 2 bases at J, leaving 4 bases unmatched.

The V call is TRBV3-1, the J call TRBJ2-5; 7 bases are shared with TRBD2. Germline V lookup: CDR1 LGHDT, CDR2 YNNKEL (reference sequence). The CDR3 has 15 residues. J lost 5 bases, V lost 0 bases, and 6 bases had no gene match. CDR3 sequence: CASSQDPSGGETQYF. The CDR3 nucleotides read TGTGCCAGCAGCCAAGATCCTAGCGGAGGGGAGACCCAGTACTTC.

This clonotype has only a few counts. The rearrangement joins TRBV7-2 to TRBJ1-1; D gene unclear. Germline loops: CDR1 SGHTA, CDR2 FQGNSA. V was pared by 5 bases and J by 4 bases, with 20 bases between. The CDR3 contains 16 residues. In nucleotides, the CDR3 is TGTGCCAGCAGCCCGTACGACACGTCTCCAGGCACTGAAGCTTTCTTT. Protein sequence: CASSPYDTSPGTEAFF.

The V and J genes are TRBV11-2 and TRBJ1-4; D remains unclear. The germline V and J ends were trimmed by 0 bases and 10 bases, with 12 bases remaining between them. This CDR3 has 14 residues. Per germline, CDR1 SGHAT and CDR2 FQNNGV. The CDR3 region has the DNA TGTGCCAGCAGCTTAGATCCGGCGGCGGCAAAACTGTTTTTT. Its translation: CASSLDPAAAKLFF.

Details on this clonotype: This may arise from a read error, as a much more abundant clone is one base away. This chain uses TRBV7-2 with TRBJ2-5; 8 bases are a match to TRBD2. The V and J ends lost 2 bases and 5 bases, in that order; junction bases with no gene match: 10. Germline V gene lookup returns CDR1 SGHTA and CDR2 FQGNSA. The CDR3 has 16 amino acids. The CDR3 loop reads CASSLRPAGAGETQYF. In DNA, the CDR3 is TGTGCCAGCAGCTTAAGGCCAGCGGGGGCAGGCGAGACCCAGTACTTC.

Many counts were recorded for this clonotype. The V gene is TRBV7-3, the J gene TRBJ2-2, with 7 bases matching TRBD2. Looked up from germline, CDR1 is SGHTA and CDR2 is FQGTGA. The V and J ends lost 5 bases and 6 bases, in that order; junction bases with no gene match: 6. CDR3 length: 14 residues. CDR3 amino acids: CASSPQAGPGELFF. The CDR3 nucleotides are TGTGCCAGCAGCCCCCAAGCGGGACCCGGGGAGCTGTTTTTT. The variable domain in full, completed from reference TRBV7-3 and TRBJ2-2, reads GAGVSQTPSNKVTEKGKYVELRCDPISGHTALYWYRQSLGQGPEFLIYFQGTGAADDSGLPNDRFFAVRPEGSVSTLKIQRTERGDSAVYLCASSPQAGPGELFFGEGSRLTVL.

This clonotype has a count of ten or more. The chain recombines TRBV4-3 with TRBJ2-5, with TRBD2 matching 11 bases. V shed 1 base, J shed 2 bases, and the junction held 6 bases outside the gene matches. Germline assignment: CDR1 LGHNA and CDR2 YSLEER. CDR3 length: 17 amino acids. Here the CDR3 reads CASSQGASGGRQETQYF. In nucleotides, the CDR3 is TGCGCCAGCAGCCAAGGGGCTAGCGGGGGGCGACAAGAGACCCAGTACTTC.

The chain carries TRBV11-2 and TRBJ2-3; TRBD2 agrees at 7 bases. Unmatched junction bases numbered 14, after V lost 5 bases and J lost 6 bases. The CDR3 has 16 residues. Germline CDR1 SGHAT, CDR2 FQNNGV. CDR3 residues: CASSMGERGRRDTQYF. Written as DNA, the CDR3 is TGTGCCAGCAGCATGGGCGAGCGGGGCCGGCGGGATACGCAGTATTTT.

The chain uses TRBV10-3 and TRBJ1-5, with D possibly TRBD1 on 6 matching bases. V lost 3 bases, J lost 5 bases, and 17 bases lay in between. The CDR3 length is 16 residues. CDR1 is ENHRY, CDR2 SYGVKD, per germline. The CDR3 DNA sequence: TGTGCCATCAGTGACCCCGGGGGCCCGGGGGATCAGCCCCAGCATTTT. This codes for CAISDPGGPGDQPQHF.

This CDR3 is CASSPDRGIGGYTF. In DNA form, the CDR3 reads TGCGCCAGCAGCCCTGACAGGGGAATTGGTGGCTACACCTTC. The V call is TRBV5-1, the J call TRBJ1-2, with 8 positions matching TRBD1. In germline, CDR1 is SGHRS, CDR2 YFSETQ. The CDR3 has 14 amino acids. After removal of 4 bases from V and 7 bases from J, the junction contained 9 bases not matched to a gene.

The chain links TRBV6-6 to TRBJ2-7; D assignment may be TRBD1 or TRBD2 (5 bases each). The CDR3 loop spans 14 amino acids. V was trimmed by 7 bases and J by 3 bases, leaving 16 bases between them. Germline assignment: CDR1 MNHNY and CDR2 SVGAGI (reference sequence). CDR3 sequence (DNA): TGTGCCAGCATCGCCGGGGCAGCTCGCTACGAGCAGTACTTC. Translating it yields CASIAGAARYEQYF.

This clonotype has just a few counts. The chain recombines TRBV5-4 with TRBJ2-6; no clear D. V lost 0 bases to trimming and J lost 0 bases, with 10 bases between them. This CDR3 spans 17 amino acids. Germline V gives CDR1 SGHNT, CDR2 YYREEE (reference sequence). The CDR3 DNA is TGTGCCAGCAGCTTGGGTTACGGCAGCTCTGGGGCCAACGTCCTGACTTTC. Amino acid sequence: CASSLGYGSSGANVLTF.

A few counts support this clonotype. This chain uses TRBV15 with TRBJ2-7, with a tentative D call TRBD1 (6 bases). Germline values: CDR1 LNHNV, CDR2 YYDKDF (reference sequence). The CDR3 has 15 residues. V was trimmed by 1 base and J by 5 bases, leaving 15 bases between them. CDR3 protein: CATSRGTRGGHEQYV. Here the CDR3 DNA reads TGTGCCACCAGCAGAGGCACCCGAGGGGGTCACGAGCAGTACGTC.

The chain carries TRBV6-5 and TRBJ2-3; 9 nucleotides agree with TRBD1. This CDR3 has 14 amino acids. The trim removed 8 bases at V and 2 bases at J, leaving 5 bases unmatched. Germline V gene sequence: CDR1 MNHEY, CDR2 SVGAGI. The CDR3 protein is CASRDRGTTDTQYF. The DNA for the CDR3 is TGTGCCAGCCGAGACAGGGGGACCACAGATACGCAGTATTTT.

This clonotype showed up just a few times. The genes are TRBV29-1 and TRBJ1-2; D might be TRBD1 (5 bases). V was pared by 0 bases and J by 4 bases, with 6 bases between. CDR3 length equals 12 residues. CDR1 SQVTM and CDR2 ANQGSEA come from the germline V gene. This CDR3 reads CSVEEGLYGYTF. The CDR3 DNA reads as TGCAGCGTTGAAGAGGGACTCTATGGCTACACCTTC.

The CDR3 nucleotides read TGTGCCAGCTGCCGGGACAGGTTGTATGGCTACACCTTC. As protein: CASCRDRLYGYTF. The J gene is TRBJ1-2, the V gene TRBV12-3 or TRBV12-4; 8 nucleotides match TRBD1. V lost 8 bases, J lost 5 bases, and 7 bases stayed unmatched. The CDR3 contains 13 residues.

The chain couples TRBV12-3 or TRBV12-4 to TRBJ2-3; no clear D. The CDR3 sequence is 12 residues long. Deletions cut 6 bases from V and 4 bases from J, with 8 bases between. CDR3: CASRRNADTQYF. CDR3 DNA sequence: TGTGCCAGCAGAAGAAACGCAGATACGCAGTATTTT.